The 27 T cell receptor beta chains given below trace back to one sample, sequenced in a study of long-term antiretroviral therapy in people with HIV. An immunoSEQ assay, version v3.0, was performed at survey level. TCRdb keeps only in-frame clones here, not all; method: immunoSEQ multiplex PCR. This sample has approximately 12,000 clones, with 75% to 85% found just once. Sequences were derived from unsorted PBMCs, sampled 3.4 years after starting antiretroviral therapy. The source is a man aged 40-49 years with HIV.

V is TRBV15 and J is TRBJ1-1, with D possibly matching TRBD1 (5 bases). The CDR3 is 14 amino acids. Germline lookup yields CDR1 LNHNV and CDR2 YYDKDF (reference sequence). Trimming cost V 4 bases and J 10 bases, with 19 bases left between them. The DNA for the CDR3 is TGTGCCACCAGCACCCCGGGACGTTTCTGGGGAGCTTTCTTT. It is translated as CATSTPGRFWGAFF.

DNA for the CDR3: TGTGCCACCAGGACTAGCGGGAGTGGAGAGCAGTACTTC. Encoded protein: CATRTSGSGEQYF. The chain employs TRBV6-5 and TRBJ2-7; 13 nucleotides match TRBD2. Germline loops: CDR1 MNHEY, CDR2 SVGAGI. V trimming: 10 bases; J trimming: 7 bases; junction bases outside the gene matches: 7. The CDR3 runs 13 residues.

The chain combines TRBV28 with TRBJ2-7, with D unresolved. This CDR3 region has 13 residues. V lost 7 bases and J 2 bases, leaving 12 bases between the germline ends. CDR1 is MDHEN, CDR2 SYDVKM, per germline. The CDR3 sequence: CASNIQHTYEQYF. CDR3 bases: TGTGCCAGCAACATACAGCACACCTACGAGCAGTACTTC.

V and J are TRBV28 and TRBJ1-2; 8 nucleotides align to TRBD1. V shed 6 bases and J 4 bases; nucleotides not matched to a gene: 7. The germline gives CDR1 MDHEN, CDR2 SYDVKM. The CDR3 totals 14 residues. The CDR3 DNA sequence: TGTGCCAGCAGCCCCTTTGGACAGGGCTATGGCTACACCTTC. The encoded protein is CASSPFGQGYGYTF.

This chain joins TRBV28 and TRBJ2-7; TRBD1 is a possible D gene (5 bases). Germline loops: CDR1 MDHEN, CDR2 SYDVKM. The CDR3 has 14 residues. Trimming shortened V by 7 bases and J by 2 bases, and 15 bases separated the two germline ends. In DNA form, the CDR3 reads TGTGCCAGCAACTATGACAGAATCCCCTACGAGCAGTACTTC. Encoded protein: CASNYDRIPYEQYF.

Only one count was recorded for this clone. The V gene is TRBV9, the J gene TRBJ2-7, with 9 bases aligning to TRBD1. This CDR3 has 15 amino acids. V lost 4 bases, J lost 3 bases, and 8 bases stayed unmatched. Germline lookup yields CDR1 SGDLS and CDR2 YYNGEE. The CDR3 coding sequence is TGTGCCAGCAGCCCGCGGACAGGGGAGATCTACGAGCAGTACTTC. Residues: CASSPRTGEIYEQYF.

This clone has only a few counts. This chain links TRBV7-9 with TRBJ1-5; TRBD1 might be the D (5 bases). Deletions cut 2 bases from V and 4 bases from J, with 12 bases between. CDR3 length equals 15 residues. CDR1 is SEHNR, CDR2 FQNEAQ, per germline (reference sequence). In nucleotides, the CDR3 is TGTGCCAGCAGCTTAAACCAGGGTTCGAATCAGCCCCAGCATTTT. Protein: CASSLNQGSNQPQHF. The complete variable domain, with remaining parts taken from reference TRBV7-9 and TRBJ1-5, reads DTGVSQNPRHKITKRGQNVTFRCDPISEHNRLYWYRQTLGQGPEFLTYFQNEAQLEKSRLLSDRFSAERPKGSFSTLEIQRTEQGDSAMYLCASSLNQGSNQPQHFGDGTRLSIL.

This chain uses TRBV27 with TRBJ2-7; TRBD1 or TRBD2 may be the D gene (5 bases each). V lost 0 bases to trimming and J lost 3 bases, with 15 bases between them. The germline gives CDR1 MNHEY, CDR2 SMNVEV (reference sequence). The CDR3 contains 16 residues. CDR3 residues: CASSLSGVPSFYEQYF. CDR3 bases: TGTGCCAGCAGTTTATCGGGGGTCCCATCTTTCTACGAGCAGTACTTC.

This clone occurred a few times. V and J are TRBV4-3 and TRBJ2-7; D gene uncertain. The germline V gene encodes CDR1 LGHNA and CDR2 YSLEER. This CDR3 region has 15 residues. With 1 base removed from V and 2 bases from J, the gap between germline ends came to 12 bases. DNA for the CDR3: TGCGCCAGCAGCCAAGGGACCGGCCTCACCTACGAGCAGTACTTC. It translates to CASSQGTGLTYEQYF.

The genes are TRBV6-1 and TRBJ2-1; TRBD1 might be the D (5 bases). In germline, CDR1 is MNHNS, CDR2 SASEGT. Trimming cost V 5 bases and J 7 bases, with 18 bases left between them. The CDR3 runs to 15 residues. In DNA, the CDR3 is TGTGCCAGCAGTTCCCAGGAACGAACAGGAAATGAGCAGTTCTTC. Encoded protein: CASSSQERTGNEQFF.

This clone has only a few counts. The chain combines TRBV5-1 with TRBJ2-7, with 10 positions matching TRBD2. The CDR3 is made up of 17 amino acids. The germline V gene encodes CDR1 SGHRS and CDR2 YFSETQ. The J segment lost 0 bases and the V segment lost 1 base, leaving 7 bases of the junction unmatched. CDR3 in DNA: TGCGCCAGCAGCTTGATCCTAGCGGGGGAAATCTCCTACGAGCAGTACTTC. As protein: CASSLILAGEISYEQYF.

The chain has TRBV4-1 and TRBJ2-2; 8 positions match TRBD2. This CDR3 is 17 amino acids long. Germline values: CDR1 MGHRA, CDR2 YSYEKL. V was pared by 2 bases and J by 6 bases, with 11 bases of the junction left unmatched. The CDR3 nucleotides are TGCGCCAGCAGCCAACCCGGTAGCGGGACGGTCGCCGGGGAGCTGTTTTTT. This codes for CASSQPGSGTVAGELFF.

This rearrangement joins TRBV7-2 to TRBJ2-1; D gene uncertain. The CDR3 has 11 residues. The V end was cut by 2 bases, the J end by 10 bases, with 6 bases between. The germline V gene encodes CDR1 SGHTA and CDR2 FQGNSA. The CDR3 DNA reads TGTGCCAGCAGCTTACTCGCGGAGCAGTTCTTC. This sequence encodes CASSLLAEQFF.

The chain couples TRBV29-1 to TRBJ2-7; D is ambiguous. This CDR3 spans 13 amino acids. The germline V gene has CDR1 SQVTM and CDR2 ANQGSEA. V lost 7 bases and J 0 bases, leaving 13 bases between the germline ends. Here the CDR3 DNA reads TGCAGCGGATCGGACGGATACTCCTACGAGCAGTACTTC. As protein: CSGSDGYSYEQYF.

V gene TRBV27 combines with J gene TRBJ1-1, with a weak D call TRBD1 (6 bases). This CDR3 has 16 amino acids. The germline V and J ends were trimmed by 6 bases and 4 bases, with 21 bases remaining between them. Germline V gene lookup returns CDR1 MNHEY and CDR2 SMNVEV (reference sequence). Written as DNA, the CDR3 is TGTGCCAGCAGCCCCGACAGGAAGGGCGGTGGCACTGAAGCTTTCTTT. Protein sequence: CASSPDRKGGGTEAFF.

This clone was recorded a few times. This chain links TRBV27 with TRBJ1-5; unclear D gene. V was pared by 3 bases and J by 1 base, with 4 bases between. Germline loops: CDR1 MNHEY, CDR2 SMNVEV (reference sequence). The CDR3 consists of 13 residues. CDR3 coding DNA: TGTGCCAGCAGTTTCAACAGCAATCAGCCCCAGCATTTT. It codes for CASSFNSNQPQHF.

This chain connects TRBV5-1 to TRBJ2-2; no definite D call. The germline CDR1 and CDR2 sequences are SGHRS and YFSETQ. With 2 bases removed from V and 3 bases from J, the gap between germline ends came to 5 bases. The CDR3 loop spans 13 amino acids. CDR3 in amino acids: CASSFYDTGELFF. In DNA, the CDR3 is TGCGCCAGCAGCTTCTACGACACCGGGGAGCTGTTTTTT.

This clone was detected once. The chain recombines TRBV28 with TRBJ2-7; no clear D gene. Per germline, CDR1 MDHEN and CDR2 SYDVKM. Trimming shortened V by 1 base and J by 2 bases, and 9 bases separated the two germline ends. The CDR3 is 14 residues long. The CDR3 coding sequence is TGTGCCAGCAGTTTATACGCTCAGGCCTACGAGCAGTACTTC. Protein product: CASSLYAQAYEQYF.

This chain connects TRBV18 to TRBJ2-1; 7 nucleotides match TRBD2. Trimming at V came to 2 bases and at J to 4 bases, leaving 5 bases not matched to a gene. Per the germline V gene, CDR1 is KGHSH and CDR2 is LQKENI. The CDR3 is 15 residues long. The CDR3 nucleotides read TGTGCCAGCTCACCAATTCGGACTAGATACAATGAGCAGTTCTTC. It codes for CASSPIRTRYNEQFF.

This clone was picked up one time. The chain employs TRBV7-8 and TRBJ2-1; 9 bases map to TRBD2. CDR1 and CDR2 from the germline V gene are SGHVS and FQNEAQ. The CDR3 totals 15 residues. The V segment lost 5 bases and the J segment 7 bases; nucleotides outside the gene matches: 9. This CDR3 is CASSLPTSGGNEQFF. DNA for the CDR3: TGTGCCAGCAGCCTACCGACTAGCGGAGGAAATGAGCAGTTCTTC.

The rearrangement joins TRBV25-1 to TRBJ2-1, with D hard to call. Trimming removed 1 base at V and 8 bases at J, with 6 bases between. The CDR3 contains 12 residues. The germline V gene has CDR1 MGHDK and CDR2 SYGVNS. The CDR3 DNA reads TGTGCCAGCAGTGAATCCCGAGATGAGCAGTTCTTC. Encoded protein: CASSESRDEQFF.

The genes are TRBV5-4 and TRBJ2-7; tentatively, D is TRBD1 or TRBD2 (7 bases each). The length of the CDR3 is 16 residues. V shed 0 bases and J shed 2 bases, with 15 bases lying between them. Germline loops: CDR1 SGHNT, CDR2 YYREEE (reference sequence). In DNA, the CDR3 is TGTGCCAGCAGCTTGGGACTCGCAGGGGGGGCCTACGAGCAGTACTTC. Translated: CASSLGLAGGAYEQYF. The full variable domain, its missing parts supplied by reference TRBV5-4 and TRBJ2-7, is ETGVTQSPTHLIKTRGQQVTLRCSSQSGHNTVSWYQQALGQGPQFIFQYYREEENGRGNFPPRFSGLQFPNYSSELNVNALELDDSALYLCASSLGLAGGAYEQYFGPGTRLTVT.

Written as DNA, the CDR3 is TGTGCCAGCAGCTACGTCTCCAGCAGCACTGAAGCTTTCTTT. Translated: CASSYVSSSTEAFF. The chain is built from TRBV7-2 and TRBJ1-1; D is uncertain. The CDR3 covers 14 residues. V lost 4 bases and J 4 bases, leaving 13 bases between the germline ends. Germline lookup yields CDR1 SGHTA and CDR2 FQGNSA. The full variable domain, with the rest looked up from reference TRBV7-2 and TRBJ1-1, is GAGVSQSPSNKVTEKGKDVELRCDPISGHTALYWYRQSLGQGLEFLIYFQGNSAPDKSGLPSDRFSAERTGGSVSTLTIQRTQQEDSAVYLCASSYVSSSTEAFFGQGTRLTVV.

The gene calls are TRBV7-3 and TRBJ2-3, with D perhaps given as TRBD1 or TRBD2 (6 bases each). CDR1 and CDR2 (germline): SGHTA, FQGTGA. The CDR3 extends over 15 amino acids. Trimming pared 5 bases from V and 5 bases from J, leaving 17 bases between. This CDR3 is CASSRGPLSEDTQYF. The CDR3 DNA sequence: TGTGCCAGCAGCCGGGGGCCACTGAGCGAAGATACGCAGTATTTT.

The rearrangement joins TRBV30 to TRBJ1-5; D might be TRBD1 (6 bases). The germline V gene has CDR1 GTSNPN and CDR2 SVGIG (reference sequence). This CDR3 has 15 amino acids. The V end was cut by 4 bases, the J end by 5 bases, with 18 bases between. CDR3 loop: CAWTMPGGNYQPQHF. As DNA, the CDR3 is TGTGCCTGGACAATGCCCGGGGGCAACTATCAGCCCCAGCATTTT. The whole variable domain, filled in from reference TRBV30 and TRBJ1-5, reads SQTIHQWPATLVQPVGSPLSLECTVEGTSNPNLYWYRQAAGRGLQLLFYSVGIGQISSEVPQNLSASRPQDRQFILSSKKLLLSDSGFYLCAWTMPGGNYQPQHFGDGTRLSIL.

The chain uses TRBV7-3 and TRBJ1-3; D call uncertain. The CDR3 runs to 14 residues. V dropped 2 bases and J dropped 0 bases, with 5 bases sitting between them. From germline, CDR1 is SGHTA and CDR2 FQGTGA. CDR3 nucleotides: TGTGCCAGCAGCTTAGGCCTCTCTGGAAACACCATATATTTT. Translation gives CASSLGLSGNTIYF.

This sequence joins TRBV10-3 and TRBJ2-1; D is unresolved. There are 11 residues in the CDR3. V was cut by 1 base and J by 6 bases, with 1 base left in between. Germline V gene sequence: CDR1 ENHRY, CDR2 SYGVKD. The CDR3 region has the DNA TGTGCCATCAGTGAGTTCAATGAGCAGTTCTTC. Translation: CAISEFNEQFF.